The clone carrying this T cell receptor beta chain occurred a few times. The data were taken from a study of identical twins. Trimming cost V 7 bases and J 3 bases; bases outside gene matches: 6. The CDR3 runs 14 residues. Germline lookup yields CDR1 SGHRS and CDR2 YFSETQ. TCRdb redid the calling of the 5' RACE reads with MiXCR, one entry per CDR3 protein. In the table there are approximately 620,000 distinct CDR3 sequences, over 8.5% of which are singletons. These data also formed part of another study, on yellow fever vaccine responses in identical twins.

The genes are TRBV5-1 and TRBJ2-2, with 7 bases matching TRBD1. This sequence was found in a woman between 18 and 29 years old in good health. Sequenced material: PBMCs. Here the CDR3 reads CASATGPDTGELFF. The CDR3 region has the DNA TGCGCCAGCGCGACAGGGCCGGACACCGGGGAGCTGTTTTTT.